These T cell receptor beta chains were read from a single sample in a study of early T cells in non-severe SARS-CoV-2 infection. In TCRdb, the 5' RACE reads were re-called with MiXCR into one record per CDR3 protein. This sample has around 80,000 distinct CDR3 sequences, with roughly 12% found just once. Material: whole blood, obtained at baseline. These receptors were taken from an adult who was a healthcare worker with PCR-confirmed SARS-CoV-2 infection or an uninfected control (not recorded which). Both conserved end residues are part of each CDR3. The D gene is left open where the match is weak. A row's size may be missing; if present it is once, few, many or a size class.

D | size | J | length | V | CDR3 | DNA
TRBD1 | - | TRBJ1-1 | 11 | TRBV29-1 | CSAGQGTEAFF | TGCAGCGCAGGACAGGGGACGGAAGCTTTCTTT
- | - | TRBJ2-7 | 13 | TRBV10-3 | CAILNGVGYEQYF | TGTGCCATCCTGAACGGGGTTGGCTACGAGCAGTACTTC
TRBD2 | many | TRBJ2-5 | 15 | TRBV7-8 | CASSLRSGGQETQYF | TGTGCCAGCAGCTTACGAAGCGGGGGACAAGAGACCCAGTACTTC
- | many | TRBJ1-1 | 13 | TRBV29-1 | CSIPGPSGTEAFF | TGCAGCATCCCGGGGCCCTCGGGGACTGAAGCTTTCTTT
- | - | TRBJ1-6 | 15 | TRBV6-1 | CAINREDSYNSPLHF | TGTGCCATTAATCGGGAGGACTCCTATAATTCACCCCTCCACTTT
TRBD1 | few | TRBJ2-7 | 17 | TRBV7-9 | CASSLEGGQIHPYEQYF | TGTGCCAGCAGCTTAGAAGGGGGACAGATTCATCCCTACGAGCAGTACTTC
TRBD1 | few | TRBJ1-2 | 13 | TRBV29-1 | CSVATGGNYGYTF | TGCAGCGTCGCGACAGGGGGCAACTATGGCTACACCTTC
- | many | TRBJ1-5 | 14 | TRBV19 | CASIGDESNQPQHF | TGTGCCAGTATTGGGGACGAAAGCAATCAGCCCCAGCATTTT
TRBD1 | few | TRBJ2-1 | 15 | TRBV19 | CASSPDRGRHNEQFF | TGTGCCAGTAGTCCAGACAGGGGACGTCACAATGAGCAGTTCTTC
- | many | TRBJ2-7 | 13 | TRBV7-2 | CASSLAGGLEQYF | TGTGCCAGCAGCTTAGCGGGGGGGCTTGAGCAGTACTTC
- | many | TRBJ1-2 | 16 | TRBV9 | CASSVGSTPTNYGYTF | TGTGCCAGCAGCGTAGGCTCGACACCCACTAACTATGGCTACACCTTC
- | - | TRBJ2-3 | 12 | TRBV7-2 | CASSLVVPLQYF | TGTGCCAGCAGCTTAGTCGTCCCGTTACAGTATTTT
- | many | TRBJ1-6 | 14 | TRBV14 | CASSQGPRGTPLHF | TGTGCCAGCAGCCAAGGCCCCCGCGGCACACCCCTCCACTTT
TRBD1 | few | TRBJ1-3 | 16 | TRBV20-1 | CSAIRDSPSSGNTIYF | TGCAGTGCTATTAGGGACAGCCCGAGCTCTGGAAACACCATATATTTT
- | - | TRBJ2-1 | 15 | TRBV27 | CASSLLGARNGEQFF | TGTGCCAGCAGTCTCCTGGGGGCCAGGAACGGTGAGCAGTTCTTC
- | - | TRBJ2-5 | 15 | TRBV15 | CATSRDLAPLGTQYF | TGTGCCACCAGCAGAGATCTAGCCCCCCTGGGGACCCAGTACTTC
TRBD2 | - | TRBJ2-7 | 13 | TRBV20-1 | CSAGGGTAYEQYF | TGCAGTGCTGGGGGGGGGACCGCCTACGAGCAGTACTTC
- | - | TRBJ1-1 | 12 | TRBV7-2 | CASSLSTREAFF | TGTGCCAGCAGCCTCTCGACACGCGAAGCTTTCTTT
TRBD1 | few | TRBJ2-7 | 14 | TRBV5-4 | CASSQTGGSYEQYF | TGTGCCAGCAGCCAGACAGGGGGCTCCTACGAGCAGTACTTC
- | - | TRBJ1-1 | 14 | TRBV29-1 | CSVEESRVPTEAFF | TGCAGCGTTGAAGAGTCGAGGGTTCCCACTGAAGCTTTCTTT
- | - | TRBJ1-4 | 15 | TRBV7-8 | CASSTGTTVNEKLFF | TGTGCCAGCAGCACCGGGACAACCGTAAATGAAAAACTGTTTTTT
- | few | TRBJ1-2 | 14 | TRBV9 | CASSLSGRRGGYTF | TGTGCCAGCAGCCTCTCAGGGAGAAGGGGTGGCTACACCTTC
- | - | TRBJ1-3 | 18 | TRBV6-1 | CASSEIRGPIFSGNTIYF | TGTGCCAGCAGTGAGATCCGGGGGCCGATCTTCTCTGGAAACACCATATATTTT
- | - | TRBJ1-1 | 13 | TRBV29-1 | CSVDQGRASEAFF | TGCAGCGTCGATCAGGGTAGAGCTAGTGAAGCTTTCTTT
- | few | TRBJ1-2 | 14 | TRBV5-4 | CASSLTVSNYGYTF | TGTGCCAGCAGCTTGACAGTATCCAACTATGGCTACACCTTC
- | many | TRBJ1-3 | 12 | TRBV10-2 | CASSEGGNTIYF | TGCGCCAGCAGTGAGGGTGGAAACACCATATATTTT
- | few | TRBJ2-3 | 13 | TRBV6-1 | CASSEGSTDTQYF | TGTGCCAGCAGTGAAGGAAGCACAGATACGCAGTATTTT
- | few | TRBJ2-3 | 16 | TRBV19 | CASSSARGRPGDTQYF | TGTGCCAGTAGCTCCGCGAGGGGTCGGCCCGGGGATACGCAGTATTTT
- | few | TRBJ1-1 | 12 | TRBV10-3 | CAIRGSRTEAFF | TGTGCCATCAGAGGGTCGCGCACTGAAGCTTTCTTT
TRBD2 | few | TRBJ2-5 | 13 | TRBV10-3 | CAGASGVSETQYF | TGTGCCGGGGCTAGCGGGGTGTCGGAGACCCAGTACTTC
- | - | TRBJ1-1 | 15 | TRBV28 | CASSFIRGGGTEAFF | TGTGCCAGCAGTTTTATAAGGGGAGGGGGCACTGAAGCTTTCTTT
TRBD2 | many | TRBJ2-7 | 15 | TRBV20-1 | CSAVEKRGGSYEQYF | TGCAGTGCTGTGGAAAAGCGGGGGGGATCTTACGAGCAGTACTTC
TRBD1 | - | TRBJ1-2 | 19 | TRBV11-2 | CASSQWGFHRDRGPYGYTF | TGTGCCAGCAGCCAATGGGGCTTCCACCGGGACAGGGGGCCCTATGGCTACACCTTC
- | many | TRBJ1-1 | 15 | TRBV4-3 | CASSQELGRSGEAFF | TGCGCCAGCAGCCAAGAACTTGGGCGGAGTGGAGAAGCTTTCTTT
TRBD2 | - | TRBJ2-3 | 14 | TRBV12-3/TRBV12-4 | CASRVSGGPDTQYF | TGTGCCAGCAGGGTTAGCGGGGGGCCAGATACGCAGTATTTT
TRBD2 | - | TRBJ2-7 | 14 | TRBV10-3 | CAISANSGGYEQYF | TGTGCCATCAGTGCGAATAGCGGGGGGTACGAGCAGTACTTC
TRBD2 | few | TRBJ2-3 | 15 | TRBV12-3/TRBV12-4 | CASSLLAGYADTQYF | TGTGCCAGCAGCCTTCTAGCGGGGTACGCAGATACGCAGTATTTT
- | few | TRBJ2-7 | 13 | TRBV12-3/TRBV12-4 | CASSLDSSYEQYF | TGTGCCAGCAGTTTAGACAGCTCCTACGAGCAGTACTTC
- | - | TRBJ2-7 | 13 | TRBV15 | CATSRVKESEQYF | TGTGCCACCAGCAGAGTAAAGGAAAGCGAGCAGTACTTC